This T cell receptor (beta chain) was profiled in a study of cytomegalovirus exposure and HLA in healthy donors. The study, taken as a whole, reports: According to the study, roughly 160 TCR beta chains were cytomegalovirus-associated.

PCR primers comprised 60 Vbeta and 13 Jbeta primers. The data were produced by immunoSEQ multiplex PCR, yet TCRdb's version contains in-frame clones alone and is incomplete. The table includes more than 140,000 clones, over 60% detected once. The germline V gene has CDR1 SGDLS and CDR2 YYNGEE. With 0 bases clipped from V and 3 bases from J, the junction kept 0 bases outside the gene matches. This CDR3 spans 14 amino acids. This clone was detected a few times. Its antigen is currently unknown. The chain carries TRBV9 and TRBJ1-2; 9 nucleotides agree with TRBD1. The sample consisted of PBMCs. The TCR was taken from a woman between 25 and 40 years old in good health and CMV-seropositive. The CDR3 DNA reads TGTGCCAGCAGCGTAGGGACAGGGGACTATGGCTACACCTTC. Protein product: CASSVGTGDYGYTF.